The source of this T cell receptor beta chain is a study of blood T cells in healthy people across ages. Germline-derived CDR1 and CDR2 are MDHEN and SYDVKM. V dropped 5 bases and J dropped 5 bases, with 12 bases sitting between them. The CDR3 totals 13 residues. In regard to this clonotype: Its antigen is still unknown.

Aged about 6 to 100, donors were systemically healthy Caucasians from Russia. Findings and limits, study-wide: Diversity of TCR beta correlated strongly with naive T cell percentage. The CMV status of each donor remained undetermined, and this could have confounded shifts in expanded clonotypes.

A second 7 to 11 cycle PCR used barcoded and J-beta primers. Each cDNA molecule, via a template-switch adaptor with 12 random nucleotides, was tagged. TCRdb independently ran MiXCR on the 5' RACE reads; one entry per CDR3 protein. The sample contains more than 700,000 distinct CDR3 sequences, 53% of which appear only once. This sequence was found in a man aged 80 or over in good health. This chain uses TRBV28 with TRBJ2-5, with D perhaps TRBD2 (5 bases). The specimen was blood. The CDR3 loop reads CASSGSVLETQYF. The CDR3 coding sequence is TGTGCCAGCAGTGGGAGCGTTTTGGAGACCCAGTACTTC.